The source of this T cell receptor (beta chain) is a study of T cell responses to AZD1222 COVID-19 vaccine. The CDR3 is 15 residues long. The germline V and J ends were trimmed by 3 bases and 4 bases, with 14 bases remaining between them. The germline V gene has CDR1 SGHTS and CDR2 YDEGEE. Study-level findings and limits: Every sample of the repertoires postdated the peak T cell response. Recipients of two AZD1222 doses showed rising Spike-specific TCR breadth and depth.

Sequencing used immunoSEQ multiplex PCR; TCRdb keeps in-frame clones, though not all of them. Of 46,000 or so clones listed, roughly 91% were seen once; the top ten hold 37%. A note on this clone: Its antigen is undetermined.

The clonotype comes from an adult who received the AZD1222 COVID-19 vaccine. This sequence joins TRBV5-8 and TRBJ1-5; D may be TRBD1 (5 bases). This sample comprised peripheral blood, obtained 28 days after the second AZD1222 dose. Here the CDR3 reads CASSSGRRGNQPQHF. CDR3 bases: TGTGCCAGCAGCTCAGGGAGACGAGGGAATCAGCCCCAGCATTTT.